What follows describes a single T cell receptor (beta chain). The target antigen is unknown. This entry belongs to a study of T cells in narcolepsy. Regarding the study as a whole: Some memory CD4+ repertoires had no autoreactive clone sequences. Autoreactive clonotypes reportedly recurred in blood of same and different patients, not controls.

Trimming stripped 1 base from V and 7 bases from J, with 13 bases between. CDR1 and CDR2 (germline): SEHNR, FQNEAQ (reference sequence). This CDR3 is built from 14 residues. Sequenced by immunoSEQ multiplex PCR; TCRdb stores in-frame clones only, minus some. The sample yields about 15,000 clones, roughly 85% seen once. This TCR was recovered from a human donor in good health. This chain links TRBV7-9 with TRBJ1-2; a possible D gene is TRBD1 (6 bases). The sample consisted of memory (CD45RA-) CD4+ T cells from blood. In nucleotides, the CDR3 is TGTGCCAGCAGCTTAGACGGGGGCTGGGGTGGCTACACCTTC. Translated, it gives CASSLDGGWGGYTF. The full variable domain, in which reference TRBV7-9 and TRBJ1-2 provide the parts outside the CDR3, is DTGVSQNPRHKITKRGQNVTFRCDPISEHNRLYWYRQTLGQGPEFLTYFQNEAQLEKSRLLSDRFSAERPKGSFSTLEIQRTEQGDSAMYLCASSLDGGWGGYTFGSGTRLTVV.